This paragraph reports one T cell receptor beta chain. Its antigen remains unknown. V was clipped by 6 bases and J by 5 bases; unmatched bases: 2. The CDR3 has 13 residues. Germline-derived CDR1 and CDR2 are LNHDA and SQIVND (reference sequence). Tregs were sorted as CD4+CD25+CD127-/low cells. Constant-region reverse primers amplified full-length variable regions, followed by semi-nested Nested Universal Primer A PCR. TCRdb reprocessed the 5' RACE reads with MiXCR, giving one entry per CDR3 protein. Of 8,000 to 10,000 distinct CDR3 sequences listed, roughly 50% are singletons. Points from the study as a whole: Tumor Treg TCRs overlapped most with tumor naive CD4+ cells. In terms of TCR gene usage, tumor memory CD4+ T cells clustered together with blood and lymph node memory CD4+ cells, as well as with lymph node naive CD4+ cells.

The source of this sequence is a female donor with breast cancer. The chain combines TRBV19 with TRBJ1-5; 9 bases agree with TRBD1. Sequencing was carried out using Tregs sorted from a lymph node. DNA for the CDR3: TGTGCCAGTAGGGGACAGGGCTATCAGCCCCAGCATTTT. Amino acids: CASRGQGYQPQHF.